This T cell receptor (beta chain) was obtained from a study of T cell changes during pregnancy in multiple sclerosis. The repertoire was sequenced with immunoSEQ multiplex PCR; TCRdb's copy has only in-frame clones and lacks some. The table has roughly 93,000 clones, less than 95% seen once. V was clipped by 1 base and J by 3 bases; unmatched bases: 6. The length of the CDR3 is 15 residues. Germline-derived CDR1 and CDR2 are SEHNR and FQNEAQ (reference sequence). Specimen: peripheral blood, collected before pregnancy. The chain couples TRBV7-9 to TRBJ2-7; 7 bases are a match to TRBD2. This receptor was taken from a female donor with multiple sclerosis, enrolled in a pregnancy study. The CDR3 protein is CASSLVASGNYEQYF. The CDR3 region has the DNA TGTGCCAGCAGCTTAGTCGCTAGCGGAAACTACGAGCAGTACTTC.